What follows describes a single T cell receptor beta chain. The data derive from a study of blood T cell repertoires in COVID-19. Study-wide context: T cells, B-cell-depleted T cells, or PBMCs provided the cDNA or gDNA that served as material.

Original handling: The assay estimated nucleated cells by amplifying reference gene primers. Assay: immunoSEQ multiplex PCR; the TCRdb copy retains only in-frame clones and omits some. V and J calls and clone size are copied from that table; D and trimming were computed from the DNA. The sample includes approximately 110,000 clones, over 65% of them seen just once. The source material was peripheral blood. The TCR was taken from a woman aged 40 to 50 with acute or convalescent COVID-19.

The CDR3 loop reads CASSSGQGTYNSPLHF. The CDR3 region has the DNA TGTGCCAGCTCATCGGGACAGGGAACCTATAATTCACCCCTCCACTTT. The V gene is TRBV18, the J gene TRBJ1-6; 9 nucleotides agree with TRBD1. V dropped 5 bases and J dropped 2; count of bases not matched to a gene: 4. The CDR3 contains 16 residues. Germline V gene data show CDR1 as KGHSH and CDR2 as LQKENI.